Listed here are 10 T cell receptor beta chains from one sample, sequenced in a study of blood T cell repertoires in COVID-19 (dated by TCRdb to the early 2020s). The library was generated by the immunoSEQ multiplex PCR assay. This is the immuneACCESS table as TCRdb keeps it, with only in-frame sequences that have V and J called. A part of the clones is gone; compared with another copy, unresolved V genes explain less than half, and the rest is unexplained. The sample table contains roughly 280,000 clones; only one count was recorded for about 87% of them. The ten biggest clones cover 2.5% to 3.5% of the sample. The sequenced sample consisted of PBMCs or T cells enriched from blood (not recorded which). These receptors all stem from a woman aged 50 to 60 who had recovered from COVID-19.

The gene calls are TRBV2 and TRBJ1-4, with 8 bases fitting TRBD1. Per the germline V gene, CDR1 is SNHLY and CDR2 is FYNNEI. V gave up 8 bases and J gave up 3 bases; unmatched junction bases: 11. The CDR3 contains 16 residues. CDR3 region: CASHFDRGGANEKLFF. The CDR3 DNA reads as TGTGCCAGCCATTTCGACAGGGGAGGGGCTAATGAAAAACTGTTTTTT. The full variable domain, its missing parts supplied by reference TRBV2 and TRBJ1-4, is EPEVTQTPSHQVTQMGQEVILRCVPISNHLYFYWYRQILGQKVEFLVSFYNNEISEKSEIFDDQFSVERPDGSNFTLKIRSTKLEDSAMYFCASHFDRGGANEKLFFGSGTQLSVL.

This clone has just one count. The chain joins TRBV20-1 to TRBJ1-5; possible D gene TRBD1, 5 bases. Germline-derived CDR1 and CDR2 are DFQATT and SNEGSKA (reference sequence). There are 14 residues in the CDR3. Trimming stripped 5 bases from V and 0 bases from J, with 11 bases between. The CDR3 DNA follows: TGCAGTGCTTGTGACAGTTATAGCAATCAGCCCCAGCATTTT. It translates to CSACDSYSNQPQHF.

The V gene is TRBV30, the J gene TRBJ1-5; D gene uncertain. Between the trimmed V and J ends, which lost 0 bases and 3 bases, there was a span of 12 bases. CDR3 size: 15 residues. The germline gives CDR1 GTSNPN, CDR2 SVGIG (reference sequence). The CDR3 DNA is TGTGCCTGGAGTGTTCGTCCCAGGATCAATCAGCCCCAGCATTTT. Translating gives CAWSVRPRINQPQHF.

The chain has TRBV6-6 and TRBJ1-4, with TRBD1 matching over 12 bases. The CDR3 consists of 18 residues. CDR1 is MNHNY, CDR2 SVGAGI, per germline (reference sequence). Trimming removed 5 bases from V and 5 bases from J; junction bases left unmatched: 12. CDR3 sequence reads: CASSLTGTGGASNEKLFF. CDR3 in DNA: TGTGCCAGCAGTCTCACCGGGACAGGGGGCGCTTCGAATGAAAAACTGTTTTTT.

The chain couples TRBV15 to TRBJ1-2; tentatively, D is TRBD1 (5 bases). From germline, CDR1 is LNHNV and CDR2 YYDKDF (reference sequence). The CDR3 covers 13 residues. V was cut by 8 bases and J by 5 bases, with 15 bases left in between. This CDR3 reads CATQTDIGYGYTF. In nucleotides, the CDR3 is TGTGCCACCCAGACAGACATTGGGTATGGCTACACCTTC.

This rearrangement joins TRBV6-6 to TRBJ2-2, with TRBD2 identical over 10 bases. V dropped 5 bases and J dropped 5; count of bases not matched to a gene: 14. The CDR3 loop spans 18 amino acids. Per the germline V gene, CDR1 is MNHNY and CDR2 is SVGAGI (reference sequence). This CDR3 is CASSRDSSSGRPTGELFF. The CDR3 nucleotides read TGTGCCAGCAGTCGGGACTCTTCTAGCGGGAGACCGACCGGGGAGCTGTTTTTT.

The chain has TRBV5-1 and TRBJ2-3, with 9 bases fitting TRBD2. The CDR3 extends over 16 amino acids. Germline V lookup: CDR1 SGHRS, CDR2 YFSETQ. The V and J ends lost 4 bases and 2 bases, in that order; junction bases with no gene match: 8. The CDR3 region is CASSATLAGLTDTQYF. CDR3 coding DNA: TGCGCCAGCAGCGCCACGCTAGCGGGGCTCACAGATACGCAGTATTTT.

The chain recombines TRBV5-1 with TRBJ2-7; D is ambiguous. The CDR3 has 14 amino acids. Germline-derived CDR1 and CDR2 are SGHRS and YFSETQ. V lost 1 base and J lost 4, with 12 bases in between. The CDR3 DNA is TGCGCCAGCAGCTTGTCCGGAGTCCTATACGAGCAGTACTTC. Its translation: CASSLSGVLYEQYF.

This chain uses TRBV30 with TRBJ2-7, with D possibly matching TRBD2 (7 bases). V shed 8 bases and J shed 5 bases, with 19 bases lying between them. This CDR3 is built from 13 residues. Germline values: CDR1 GTSNPN, CDR2 SVGIG (reference sequence). The CDR3 region is CAGGGGRINEQYF. DNA of the CDR3: TGTGCCGGTGGGGGGGGGCGTATCAACGAGCAGTACTTC.

V is TRBV3-1 (or the pseudogene TRBV3-2) and J is TRBJ1-2; D is uncertain. Trimming pared 1 base from V and 7 bases from J, leaving 10 bases between. CDR1 is LGHDT and CDR2 is YNNKEL in the germline V gene (reference sequence). This CDR3 has 13 residues. In DNA form, the CDR3 reads TGTGCCAGCAGCCAAGCAAGCGCAGTTGGCTACACCTTC. It specifies CASSQASAVGYTF.